Ten or more counts support the clone carrying this T cell receptor (beta chain). Antigen unknown. The sample comes from a study of blood T cells in healthy people across ages. General study results and limits: In older individuals, TCR beta diversity per million T cells was lower, falling roughly linearly with age.

Total RNA was isolated from each sample in quantities of at least 5.5 micrograms. A sample-barcoded 5' primer and a J-beta primer mix were used in a second PCR of about 6 to 11 cycles. Each TCR beta cDNA got a 12-nucleotide random molecular identifier. One entry per CDR3 protein, called by TCRdb with MiXCR from the 5' RACE reads. The sample includes around 1,500,000 distinct CDR3 sequences, roughly 27% seen only once; the top ten take 7.7%. J lost 5 bases, V lost 6 bases, and 1 base had no gene match. Germline assignment: CDR1 DFQATT and CDR2 SNEGSKA (reference sequence). This CDR3 spans 13 amino acids.

The sample comprised blood. This sequence originates from a woman under 40 in good health. V usage is TRBV20-1 and J usage is TRBJ2-5, with 15 positions matching TRBD2. CDR3 coding DNA: TGCAGTGCCGGACTAGCGGGGGGGGAGACCCAGTACTTC. This encodes CSAGLAGGETQYF.